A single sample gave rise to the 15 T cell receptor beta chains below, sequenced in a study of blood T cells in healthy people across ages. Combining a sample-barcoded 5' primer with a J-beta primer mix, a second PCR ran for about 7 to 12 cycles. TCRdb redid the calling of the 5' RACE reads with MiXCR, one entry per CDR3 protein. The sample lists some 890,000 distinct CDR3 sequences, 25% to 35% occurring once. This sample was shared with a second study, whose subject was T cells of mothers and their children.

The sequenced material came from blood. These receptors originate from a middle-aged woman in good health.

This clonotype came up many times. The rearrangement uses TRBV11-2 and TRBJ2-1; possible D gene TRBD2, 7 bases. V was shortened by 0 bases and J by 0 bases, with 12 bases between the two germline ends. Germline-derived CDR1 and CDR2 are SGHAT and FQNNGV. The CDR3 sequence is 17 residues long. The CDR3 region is CASSLDGGPHSYNEQFF. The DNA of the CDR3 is TGTGCCAGCAGCTTAGACGGGGGGCCCCACTCCTACAATGAGCAGTTCTTC.

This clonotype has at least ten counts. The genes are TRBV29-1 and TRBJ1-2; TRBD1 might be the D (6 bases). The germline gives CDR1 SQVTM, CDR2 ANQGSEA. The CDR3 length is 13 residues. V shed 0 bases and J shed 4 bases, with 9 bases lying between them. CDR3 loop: CSVEEGAGYGYTF. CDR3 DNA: TGCAGCGTTGAAGAGGGGGCCGGCTATGGCTACACCTTC.

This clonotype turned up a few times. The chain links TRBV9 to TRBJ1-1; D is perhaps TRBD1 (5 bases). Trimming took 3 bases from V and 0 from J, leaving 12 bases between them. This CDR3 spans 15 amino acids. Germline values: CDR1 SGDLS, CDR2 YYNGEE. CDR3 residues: CASSENTGVNTEAFF. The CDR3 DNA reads TGTGCCAGCAGCGAGAACACAGGAGTGAACACTGAAGCTTTCTTT.

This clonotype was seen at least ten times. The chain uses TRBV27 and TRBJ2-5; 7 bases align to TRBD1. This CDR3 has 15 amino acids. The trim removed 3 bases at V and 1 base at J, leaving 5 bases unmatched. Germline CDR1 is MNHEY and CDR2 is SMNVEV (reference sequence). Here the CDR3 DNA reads TGTGCCAGCAGTTTCCGACAGGGTGGCCAAGAGACCCAGTACTTC. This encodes CASSFRQGGQETQYF.

The CDR3: CASSPRSSPGEKLFF. CDR3 DNA sequence: TGTGCCAGCTCACCGCGGTCAAGTCCTGGCGAAAAACTGTTTTTT. V gene TRBV18 combines with J gene TRBJ1-4; the D is unclear. This CDR3 is built from 15 residues. CDR1 and CDR2 (germline): KGHSH, LQKENI. V gave up 3 bases and J gave up 8 bases, with 16 bases separating them.

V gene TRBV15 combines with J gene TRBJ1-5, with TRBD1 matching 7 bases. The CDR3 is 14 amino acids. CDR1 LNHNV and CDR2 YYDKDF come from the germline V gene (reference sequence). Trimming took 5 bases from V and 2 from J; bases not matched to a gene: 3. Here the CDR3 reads CATSGGTGNQPQHF. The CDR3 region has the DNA TGTGCCACCAGCGGCGGGACAGGCAATCAGCCCCAGCATTTT.

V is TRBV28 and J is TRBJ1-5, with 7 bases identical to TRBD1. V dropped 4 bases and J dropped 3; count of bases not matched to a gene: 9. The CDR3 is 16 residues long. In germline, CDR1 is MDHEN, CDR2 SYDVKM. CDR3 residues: CASSSWTGPFNQPQHF. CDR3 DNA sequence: TGTGCCAGCAGTTCGTGGACAGGTCCCTTCAATCAGCCCCAGCATTTT.

The CDR3 region has the DNA TGTGCCAGCAGTCCAGCCATGGGGGAGCTGTTTTTT. The encoded protein is CASSPAMGELFF. The rearrangement links TRBV2 to TRBJ2-2, with D hard to call. The germline gives CDR1 SNHLY, CDR2 FYNNEI. The CDR3 runs 12 residues. The V end was cut by 5 bases, the J end by 8 bases, with 9 bases between.

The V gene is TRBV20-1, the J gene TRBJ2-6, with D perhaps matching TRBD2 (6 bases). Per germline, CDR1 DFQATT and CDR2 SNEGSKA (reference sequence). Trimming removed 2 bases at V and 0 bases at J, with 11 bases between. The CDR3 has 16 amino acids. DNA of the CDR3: TGCAGTGCTAGACCCGACGGGAGCTCTGGGGCCAACGTCCTGACTTTC. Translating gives CSARPDGSSGANVLTF.

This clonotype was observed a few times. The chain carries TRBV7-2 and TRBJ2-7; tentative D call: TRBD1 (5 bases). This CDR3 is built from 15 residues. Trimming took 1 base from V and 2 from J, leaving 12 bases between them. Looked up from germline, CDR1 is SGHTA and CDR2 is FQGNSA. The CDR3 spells CASSLEVAGPYEQYF. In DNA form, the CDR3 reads TGTGCCAGCAGCTTAGAGGTTGCAGGGCCCTACGAGCAGTACTTC. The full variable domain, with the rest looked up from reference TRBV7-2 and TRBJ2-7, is GAGVSQSPSNKVTEKGKDVELRCDPISGHTALYWYRQSLGQGLEFLIYFQGNSAPDKSGLPSDRFSAERTGGSVSTLTIQRTQQEDSAVYLCASSLEVAGPYEQYFGPGTRLTVT.

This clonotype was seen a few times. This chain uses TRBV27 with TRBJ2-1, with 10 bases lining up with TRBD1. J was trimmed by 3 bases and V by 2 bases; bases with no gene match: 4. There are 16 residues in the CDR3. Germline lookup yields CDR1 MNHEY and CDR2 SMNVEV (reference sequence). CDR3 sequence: CASSLSGQGVYNEQFF. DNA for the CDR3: TGTGCCAGCAGTTTAAGTGGACAGGGGGTCTACAATGAGCAGTTCTTC.

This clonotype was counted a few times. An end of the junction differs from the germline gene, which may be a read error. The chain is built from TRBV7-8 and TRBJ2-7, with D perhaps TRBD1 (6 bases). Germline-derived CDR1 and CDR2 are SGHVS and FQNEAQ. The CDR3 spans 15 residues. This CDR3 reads CASSLVARGSYGQYF. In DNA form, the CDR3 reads TGTGCCAGCAGCTTAGTCGCCAGGGGCTCCTACGGGCAGTACTTC.

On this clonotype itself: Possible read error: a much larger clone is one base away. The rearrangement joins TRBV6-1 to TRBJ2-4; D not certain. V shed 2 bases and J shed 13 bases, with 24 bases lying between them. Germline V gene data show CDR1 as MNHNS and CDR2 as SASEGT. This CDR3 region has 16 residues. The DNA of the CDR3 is TGTGCCAGCAGTGAAAAGGACGTGACGACTTCATTTGAGCAGTACTTC. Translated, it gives CASSEKDVTTSFEQYF.

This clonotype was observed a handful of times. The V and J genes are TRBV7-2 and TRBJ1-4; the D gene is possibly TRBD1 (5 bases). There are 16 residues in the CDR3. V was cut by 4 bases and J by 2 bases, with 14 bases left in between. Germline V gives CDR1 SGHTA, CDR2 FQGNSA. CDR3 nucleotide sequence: TGTGCCAGCAGCTCGCAGGGATTTTCGACTAATGAAAAACTGTTTTTT. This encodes CASSSQGFSTNEKLFF. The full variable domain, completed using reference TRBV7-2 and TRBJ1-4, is GAGVSQSPSNKVTEKGKDVELRCDPISGHTALYWYRQSLGQGLEFLIYFQGNSAPDKSGLPSDRFSAERTGGSVSTLTIQRTQQEDSAVYLCASSSQGFSTNEKLFFGSGTQLSVL.

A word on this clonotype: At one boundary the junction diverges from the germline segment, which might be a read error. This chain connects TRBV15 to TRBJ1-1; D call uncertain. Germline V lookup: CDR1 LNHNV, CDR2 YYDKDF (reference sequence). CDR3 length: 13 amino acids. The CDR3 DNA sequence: TGTGCCACCAGCAGAGGGAGGAACACTGAAGATTTCTTT. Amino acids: CATSRGRNTEDFF.